This T cell receptor (beta chain) was captured by sequencing in a study of tumor-infiltrating lymphocytes in primary liver carcinoma. Production of TCR beta cDNA used around 500 ng total RNA together with a constant-region primer. Slightly modified ARM-PCR, run as three nested multiplex PCR rounds, produced the TCR beta libraries. It was with TRBV1-TRBV30 forward primers and a C-beta reverse primer that the first two PCR rounds were run, at roughly 11 cycles each. TCRdb re-called the multiplex PCR reads through MiXCR, storing one row per CDR3 protein. Of approximately 47,000 distinct CDR3 sequences in the sample, around three quarters were seen once. The CDR3 runs to 17 residues. Germline loops: CDR1 LGHNA, CDR2 YNFKEQ. On this clonotype itself: The junction departs from germline at one end; a sequencing error may be responsible.

Investigators took RNA and DNA out together from roughly 21-30 mg of unsorted bulk tissue. The specimen was liver tumor tissue from sampling region 3. Stated subset: tumor region T3, left-lateral pole. The chain employs TRBV4-2 and TRBJ2-1, with 8 bases that match TRBD2. The receptor comes from a man aged 35 to 55 with primary liver carcinoma and hepatitis B virus infection. CDR3 amino acids: CASSQDATGGRHNKQFF. The CDR3 nucleotides read TGTGCCAGCAGCCAAGATGCGACGGGAGGGCGCCACAATAAGCAGTTCTTC.